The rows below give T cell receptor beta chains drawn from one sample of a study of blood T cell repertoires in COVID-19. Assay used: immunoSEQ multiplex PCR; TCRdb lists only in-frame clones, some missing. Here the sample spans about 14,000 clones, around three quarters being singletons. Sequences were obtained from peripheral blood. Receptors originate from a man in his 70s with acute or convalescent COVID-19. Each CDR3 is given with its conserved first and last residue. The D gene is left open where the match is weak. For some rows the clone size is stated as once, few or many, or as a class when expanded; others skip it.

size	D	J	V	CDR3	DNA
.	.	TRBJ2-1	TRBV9	CASSVAPVPGSNEQFF	TGTGCCAGCAGCGTAGCCCCAGTCCCGGGTAGCAATGAGCAGTTCTTC
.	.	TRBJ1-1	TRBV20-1	CSARRGAEAFF	TGCAGTGCTAGACGGGGGGCTGAAGCTTTCTTT
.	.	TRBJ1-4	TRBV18	CASSPEIGYTEKLFF	TGTGCCAGCTCACCAGAAATCGGGTATACGGAAAAACTGTTTTTT
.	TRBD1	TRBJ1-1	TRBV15	CATKRGSNRGNTEAFF	TGTGCCACCAAGAGGGGAAGCAACAGGGGGAACACTGAAGCTTTCTTT
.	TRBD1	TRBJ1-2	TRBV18	CASSPSGQGRYGYTF	TGTGCCAGCTCACCCTCGGGACAGGGAAGGTATGGCTACACCTTC
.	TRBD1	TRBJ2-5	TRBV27	CASSSGQGGLAETQYF	TGTGCCAGCAGTTCGGGACAGGGTGGATTGGCAGAGACCCAGTACTTC
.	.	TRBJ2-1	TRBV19	CASSPRTIYNEQFF	TGTGCCAGTAGCCCCCGGACTATCTACAATGAGCAGTTCTTC
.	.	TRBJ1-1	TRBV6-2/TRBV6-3	CASSSDLKGYTEAFF	TGTGCCAGCAGTTCGGACCTAAAGGGGTACACTGAAGCTTTCTTT
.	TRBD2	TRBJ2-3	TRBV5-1	CASSNGLAGGPGDTQYF	TGCGCCAGCAGCAACGGACTAGCGGGAGGGCCGGGGGATACGCAGTATTTT
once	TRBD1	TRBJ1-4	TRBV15	CATSRDRQYEKLFF	TGTGCCACCAGCAGGGACAGGCAGTATGAAAAACTGTTTTTT
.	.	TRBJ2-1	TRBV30	CACHGRRLNEQFF	TGTGCCTGCCACGGAAGGCGACTCAATGAGCAGTTCTTC
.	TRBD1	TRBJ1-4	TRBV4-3	CASSPGQGNEKLFF	TGCGCCAGCAGCCCAGGACAGGGGAATGAAAAACTGTTTTTT
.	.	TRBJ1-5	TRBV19	CASTVGNQPQHF	TGTGCCAGTACTGTAGGCAATCAGCCCCAGCATTTT
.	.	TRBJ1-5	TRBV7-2	CASSSEITPGYQPQHF	TGTGCCAGCAGCTCTGAGATCACCCCGGGATATCAGCCCCAGCATTTT
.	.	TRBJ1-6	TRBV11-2	CASSPRQLGNSPLHF	TGTGCCAGCAGCCCCCGACAGCTGGGGAATTCACCCCTCCACTTT
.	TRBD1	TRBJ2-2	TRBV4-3	CASSHGTANTGELFF	TGCGCCAGCAGCCACGGGACAGCGAACACCGGGGAGCTGTTTTTT
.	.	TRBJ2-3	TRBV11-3	CASSSRWGQSTDTQYF	TGTGCCAGCAGCTCCCGGTGGGGGCAAAGCACAGATACGCAGTATTTT
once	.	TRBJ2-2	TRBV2	CASSLPGELFF	TGTGCCAGCAGCCTACCGGGGGAGCTGTTTTTT
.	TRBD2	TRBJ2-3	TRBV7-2	CASSPRRLAGVADTQYF	TGTGCCAGCAGCCCCCGGCGACTAGCGGGTGTGGCAGATACGCAGTATTTT
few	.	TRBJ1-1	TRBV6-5	CASSFGSGGTEAFF	TGTGCCAGCAGTTTCGGGAGCGGTGGCACTGAAGCTTTCTTT
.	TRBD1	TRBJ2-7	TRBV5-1	CASSWAGTGSDEQYF	TGCGCCAGCAGCTGGGCCGGGACAGGTTCTGACGAGCAGTACTTC
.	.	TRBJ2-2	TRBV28	CASTVSFFGGETGELFF	TGTGCCAGCACAGTCTCGTTCTTCGGGGGAGAGACCGGGGAGCTGTTTTTT
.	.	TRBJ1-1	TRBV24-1	CANWGGGNTEAFF	TGTGCCAACTGGGGAGGCGGGAACACTGAAGCTTTCTTT
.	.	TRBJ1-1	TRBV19	CASKFWQGTEAFF	TGTGCCAGTAAGTTTTGGCAGGGGACTGAAGCTTTCTTT
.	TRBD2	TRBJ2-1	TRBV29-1	CSVDRPSGGAVLNEQFF	TGCAGCGTTGACCGGCCTAGCGGGGGGGCCGTATTGAATGAGCAGTTCTTC
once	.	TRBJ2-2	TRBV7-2	CASSLNRINTGELFF	TGTGCCAGCAGCTTAAACAGGATCAACACCGGGGAGCTGTTTTTT
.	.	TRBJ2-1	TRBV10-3	CAISFLGQHNEQFF	TGTGCCATCTCTTTCCTGGGCCAGCACAATGAGCAGTTCTTC
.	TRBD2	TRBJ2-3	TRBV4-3	CASSQDGTSGLADTQYF	TGCGCCAGCAGCCAAGATGGGACTAGCGGGTTAGCAGATACGCAGTATTTT
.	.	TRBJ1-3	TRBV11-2	CASSLNGRSGNTIYF	TGTGCCAGCAGCTTGAATGGGAGATCCGGAAACACCATATATTTT
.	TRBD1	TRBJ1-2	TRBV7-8	CASSLADRASRGYTF	TGTGCCAGCAGCTTAGCAGACAGGGCTTCGAGAGGCTACACCTTC
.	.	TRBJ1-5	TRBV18	CASSRGEGQPQHF	TGTGCCAGCTCACGAGGGGAGGGTCAGCCCCAGCATTTT
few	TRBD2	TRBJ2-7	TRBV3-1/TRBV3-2	CASSQDSGVMNEQYF	TGTGCCAGCAGCCAAGATAGCGGGGTAATGAACGAGCAGTACTTC
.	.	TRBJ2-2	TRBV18	CASSPQESGELFF	TGTGCCAGCTCACCACAAGAGTCCGGGGAGCTGTTTTTT
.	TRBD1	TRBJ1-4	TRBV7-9	CASSLDRGRTNEKLFF	TGTGCCAGCAGCCTTGACAGGGGGCGGACTAATGAAAAACTGTTTTTT